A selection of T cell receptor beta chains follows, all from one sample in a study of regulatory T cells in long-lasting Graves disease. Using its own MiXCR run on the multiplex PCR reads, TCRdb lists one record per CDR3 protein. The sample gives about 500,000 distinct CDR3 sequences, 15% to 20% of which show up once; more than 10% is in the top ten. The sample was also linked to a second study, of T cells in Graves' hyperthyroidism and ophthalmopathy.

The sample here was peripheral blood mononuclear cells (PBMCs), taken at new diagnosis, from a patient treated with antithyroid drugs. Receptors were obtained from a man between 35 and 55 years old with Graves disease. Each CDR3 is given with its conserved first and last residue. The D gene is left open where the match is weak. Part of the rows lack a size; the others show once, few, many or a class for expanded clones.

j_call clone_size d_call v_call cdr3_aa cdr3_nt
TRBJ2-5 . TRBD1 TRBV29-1 CSGSGTAQETQYF TGCAGCGGGTCCGGGACAGCTCAAGAGACCCAGTACTTC
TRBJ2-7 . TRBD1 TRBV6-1 CASRGDRGGYEQYF TGTGCCAGCAGGGGGGACAGGGGCGGCTACGAGCAGTACTTC
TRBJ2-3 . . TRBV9 CASSVVPEATDTQYF TGTGCCAGCAGCGTAGTCCCGGAAGCCACAGATACGCAGTATTTT
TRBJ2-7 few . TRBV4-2 CASSQIGAGNSYEQYF TGTGCCAGCAGCCAAATCGGGGCAGGGAACTCCTACGAGCAGTACTTC
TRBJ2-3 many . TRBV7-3 CASRRTAYTDTQYF TGTGCCAGCAGACGGACAGCTTACACAGATACGCAGTATTTT
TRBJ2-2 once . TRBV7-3 CASSPAFDTGELFF TGTGCCAGCAGCCCGGCGTTTGACACCGGGGAGCTGTTTTTT
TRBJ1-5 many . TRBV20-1 CSARFAGSNQPQHF TGCAGTGCTAGGTTCGCGGGTAGCAATCAGCCCCAGCATTTT
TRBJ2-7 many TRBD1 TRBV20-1 CSASFSGRGFGEQYF TGCAGTGCTTCGTTCTCGGGCAGGGGGTTCGGGGAGCAGTACTTC
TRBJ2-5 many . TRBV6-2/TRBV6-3 CASSDVLGSHQETQYF TGTGCCAGCAGTGACGTTCTGGGCAGCCACCAAGAGACCCAGTACTTC
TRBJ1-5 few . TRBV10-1 CASTKNRSGRNQPQHF TGCGCCAGCACTAAAAACAGGTCCGGGCGTAATCAGCCCCAGCATTTT
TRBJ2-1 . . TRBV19 CASKVTRGNEQFF TGTGCCAGTAAAGTAACCCGAGGGAATGAGCAGTTCTTC
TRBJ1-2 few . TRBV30 CAHDGFFGYTF TGTGCCCACGATGGGTTTTTTGGCTACACCTTC
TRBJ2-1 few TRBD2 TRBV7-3 CASSLSAGGHNEQFF TGTGCCAGCAGCTTAAGTGCGGGGGGACACAATGAGCAGTTCTTC
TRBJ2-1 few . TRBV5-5 CASSSLDSSSYNEQFF TGTGCCAGCAGTTCGCTCGACAGTAGCTCCTACAATGAGCAGTTCTTC
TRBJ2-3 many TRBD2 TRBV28 CASRHTGLADANLNTQYF TGTGCCAGCAGACATACGGGACTAGCAGACGCGAATTTGAATACGCAGTATTTT
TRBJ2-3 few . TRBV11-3 CASSLEYDTQYF TGTGCCAGCAGCTTGGAATACGATACGCAGTATTTT
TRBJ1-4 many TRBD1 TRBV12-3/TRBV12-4 CASSLLVAGGEKLFF TGTGCCAGCAGTTTACTGGTGGCAGGGGGCGAAAAACTGTTTTTT
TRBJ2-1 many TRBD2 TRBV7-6 CASSLAAGGLYNEQFF TGTGCCAGCAGCTTAGCGGCGGGAGGCCTCTACAATGAGCAGTTCTTC
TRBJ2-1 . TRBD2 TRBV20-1 CSARGAGGSTVNEQFF TGCAGTGCTAGAGGGGCTGGCGGGAGTACAGTCAATGAGCAGTTCTTC
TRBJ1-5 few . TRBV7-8 CASSYRDRSHQPQHF TGTGCCAGCAGTTATAGAGACAGGAGCCATCAGCCCCAGCATTTT
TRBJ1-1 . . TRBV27 CASSTPARGTEAFF TGTGCCAGCAGTACTCCCGCGAGGGGCACTGAAGCTTTCTTT
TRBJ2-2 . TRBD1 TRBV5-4 CASSFRQGVTGELFF TGTGCCAGCAGCTTTCGACAGGGGGTCACCGGGGAGCTGTTTTTT